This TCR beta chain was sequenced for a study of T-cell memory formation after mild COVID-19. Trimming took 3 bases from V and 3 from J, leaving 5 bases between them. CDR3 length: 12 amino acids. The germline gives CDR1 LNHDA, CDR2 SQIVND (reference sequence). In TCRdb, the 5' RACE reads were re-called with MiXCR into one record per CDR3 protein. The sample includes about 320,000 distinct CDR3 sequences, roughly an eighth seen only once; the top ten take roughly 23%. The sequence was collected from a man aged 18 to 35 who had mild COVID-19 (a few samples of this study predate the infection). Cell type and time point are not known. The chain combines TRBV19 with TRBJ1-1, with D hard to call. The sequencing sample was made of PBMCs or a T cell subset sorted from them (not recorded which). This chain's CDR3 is CASSMAYTEAFF. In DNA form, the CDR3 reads TGTGCCAGTAGTATGGCTTACACTGAAGCTTTCTTT.